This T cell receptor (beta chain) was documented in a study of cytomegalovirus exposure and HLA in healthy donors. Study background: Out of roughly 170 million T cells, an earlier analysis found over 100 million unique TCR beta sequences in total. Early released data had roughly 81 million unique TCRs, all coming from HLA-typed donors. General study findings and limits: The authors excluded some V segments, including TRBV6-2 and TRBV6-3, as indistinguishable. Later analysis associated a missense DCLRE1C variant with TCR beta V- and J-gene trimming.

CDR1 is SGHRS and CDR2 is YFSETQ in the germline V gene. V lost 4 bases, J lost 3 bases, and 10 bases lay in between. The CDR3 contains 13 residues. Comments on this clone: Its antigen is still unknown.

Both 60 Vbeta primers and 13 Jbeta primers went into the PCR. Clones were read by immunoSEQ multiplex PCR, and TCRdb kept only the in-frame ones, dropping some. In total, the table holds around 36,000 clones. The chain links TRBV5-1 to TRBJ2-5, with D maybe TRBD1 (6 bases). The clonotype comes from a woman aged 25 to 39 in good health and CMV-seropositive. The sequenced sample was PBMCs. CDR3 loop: CASSPGQKETQYF. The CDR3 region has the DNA TGCGCCAGCAGCCCGGGACAAAAAGAGACCCAGTACTTC.